Each of the 13 T cell receptor beta chains below was sequenced from the same sample in a study of T cells after yellow fever vaccination. TCRdb used MiXCR to reprocess the 5' RACE reads, holding one entry per CDR3 protein. Of 95,000 to 100,000 distinct CDR3 sequences in the sample, less than 6% were seen once. The sequencing used CD8+ T cells sorted from PBMCs, collected 10 days after the yellow fever booster vaccination. These receptors were collected from a man younger than 35 who received the YFV17D yellow fever vaccine.

This clonotype was detected many times. The V call is TRBV29-1, the J call TRBJ2-2, with a weak D call TRBD2 (6 bases). The CDR3 length is 14 residues. Germline V gene sequence: CDR1 SQVTM, CDR2 ANQGSEA. Deletions cut 7 bases from V and 7 bases from J, with 19 bases between. This chain's CDR3 is CSADGGYGGGELFF. In DNA form, the CDR3 reads TGCAGCGCAGACGGGGGATATGGTGGCGGGGAGCTGTTTTTT.

CDR3 DNA: TGTGCTAGTGGTTTGGTCGATGGTGGACAGGGGCAAGAGACCCAGTACTTC. Translated, it gives CASGLVDGGQGQETQYF. The V gene is TRBV12-5, the J gene TRBJ2-5; TRBD1 aligns across 9 bases. Unmatched junction bases numbered 7, after V lost 0 bases and J lost 2 bases. Germline V gene lookup returns CDR1 LGHNT and CDR2 FRNRAP. The CDR3 has 17 amino acids. The entire variable domain, with the rest obtained from reference TRBV12-5 and TRBJ2-5, is as follows: DARVTQTPRHKVTEMGQEVTMRCQPILGHNTVFWYRQTMMQGLELLAYFRNRAPLDDSGMPKDRFSAEMPDATLATLKIQPSEPRDSAVYFCASGLVDGGQGQETQYFGPGTRLLVL.

J is TRBJ1-5 and V is TRBV27; D unresolved. CDR3 length: 14 residues. Germline lookup yields CDR1 MNHEY and CDR2 SMNVEV (reference sequence). Trimming left V 2 bases short and J 3 bases short, with 8 bases between. The CDR3 bases are TGTGCCAGCAGTTTAGAGCAGTTCAATCAGCCCCAGCATTTT. This encodes CASSLEQFNQPQHF.

The V gene is TRBV29-1, the J gene TRBJ2-7; possible D gene TRBD1, 6 bases. Trimming left V 0 bases short and J 6 bases short, with 9 bases between. This CDR3 has 12 amino acids. Germline values: CDR1 SQVTM, CDR2 ANQGSEA. CDR3 DNA sequence: TGCAGCGTTGAAGATGCCAGGGGCGAGCAGTACTTC. Amino acid sequence: CSVEDARGEQYF.

This clonotype appeared many times. The chain links TRBV30 to TRBJ2-7; 10 positions match TRBD1. V was clipped by 2 bases and J by 6 bases; unmatched bases: 1. The CDR3 contains 12 residues. CDR1 and CDR2 from the germline V gene are GTSNPN and SVGIG (reference sequence). This chain's CDR3 is CAWSRTGGEQYF. The CDR3 DNA reads as TGTGCCTGGAGTAGGACAGGGGGCGAGCAGTACTTC. The full variable domain, completed using reference TRBV30 and TRBJ2-7, is SQTIHQWPATLVQPVGSPLSLECTVEGTSNPNLYWYRQAAGRGLQLLFYSVGIGQISSEVPQNLSASRPQDRQFILSSKKLLLSDSGFYLCAWSRTGGEQYFGPGTRLTVT.

This clonotype was seen ten or more times. The chain has TRBV7-3 and TRBJ2-3; D might be TRBD1 (6 bases). There are 14 residues in the CDR3. Germline lookup yields CDR1 SGHTA and CDR2 FQGTGA. V lost 0 bases and J 4 bases, leaving 8 bases between the germline ends. CDR3 sequence reads: CASSLTGGADTQYF. CDR3 DNA: TGTGCCAGCAGCTTAACAGGGGGTGCAGATACGCAGTATTTT. The entire variable domain, with the rest obtained from reference TRBV7-3 and TRBJ2-3, is as follows: GAGVSQTPSNKVTEKGKYVELRCDPISGHTALYWYRQSLGQGPEFLIYFQGTGAADDSGLPNDRFFAVRPEGSVSTLKIQRTERGDSAVYLCASSLTGGADTQYFGPGTRLTVL.

The chain joins TRBV9 to TRBJ2-1; 8 bases are a match to TRBD1. From germline, CDR1 is SGDLS and CDR2 YYNGEE. The J segment lost 7 bases and the V segment lost 7 bases, leaving 7 bases of the junction unmatched. The CDR3 consists of 13 residues. CDR3 in amino acids: CASAGQGENEQFF. The DNA of the CDR3 is TGTGCCAGCGCCGGACAGGGAGAAAATGAGCAGTTCTTC. The entire variable domain, with the rest obtained from reference TRBV9 and TRBJ2-1, is as follows: DSGVTQTPKHLITATGQRVTLRCSPRSGDLSVYWYQQSLDQGLQFLIQYYNGEERAKGNILERFSAQQFPDLHSELNLSSLELGDSALYFCASAGQGENEQFFGPGTRLTVL.

This clonotype was seen a few times. This chain connects TRBV4-1 to TRBJ2-1; the match to TRBD1 covers 7 bases. The germline V gene has CDR1 MGHRA and CDR2 YSYEKL. The CDR3 length is 15 residues. V dropped 0 bases and J dropped 6; count of bases not matched to a gene: 5. CDR3 loop: CASSQDRRQGNEQFF. The CDR3 DNA sequence: TGCGCCAGCAGCCAAGATCGCCGACAGGGCAATGAGCAGTTCTTC.

This clonotype showed up just a few times. The CDR3 sequence is CASSFLSGKRADVNEQFF. CDR3 bases: TGTGCCAGCAGCTTTTTAAGCGGGAAGAGAGCGGACGTCAATGAGCAGTTCTTC. The chain joins TRBV7-2 to TRBJ2-1; 7 bases align to TRBD2. V shed 3 bases, J shed 6 bases, and the junction held 17 bases outside the gene matches. CDR1 is SGHTA, CDR2 FQGNSA, per germline. This CDR3 has 18 amino acids.

This clonotype was observed at least ten times. This chain connects TRBV27 to TRBJ2-1; 10 bases are shared with TRBD1. From germline, CDR1 is MNHEY and CDR2 SMNVEV (reference sequence). V shed 3 bases and J 4 bases; nucleotides not matched to a gene: 6. This CDR3 has 16 residues. Written as DNA, the CDR3 is TGTGCCAGCAGTTTCACCGGGACAGGGGCGTACAATGAGCAGTTCTTC. Amino acid sequence: CASSFTGTGAYNEQFF.

This clonotype appeared a few times. The rearrangement joins TRBV3-1 to TRBJ2-7; D ambiguous. Germline lookup yields CDR1 LGHDT and CDR2 YNNKEL (reference sequence). This CDR3 is 14 amino acids long. V was cut by 0 bases and J by 5 bases, with 11 bases left in between. CDR3 loop: CASSQESGRDEQYF. In DNA form, the CDR3 reads TGTGCCAGCAGCCAAGAGTCTGGCAGAGACGAGCAGTACTTC.

V usage is TRBV27 and J usage is TRBJ1-2; no reliable D call. The length of the CDR3 is 13 residues. V was cut by 0 bases and J by 4 bases, with 6 bases left in between. CDR1 and CDR2 from the germline V gene are MNHEY and SMNVEV (reference sequence). This CDR3 is CASSLSVLYGYTF. As DNA, the CDR3 is TGTGCCAGCAGTTTATCAGTGCTCTATGGCTACACCTTC.

This clonotype appeared many times. The CDR3 region is CASSFGNTGELFF. The DNA for the CDR3 is TGTGCCAGCAGTTTCGGGAACACCGGGGAGCTGTTTTTT. The rearrangement links TRBV27 to TRBJ2-2; no reliable D call. The CDR3 covers 13 residues. V was trimmed by 3 bases and J by 1 base, leaving 3 bases between them. Germline V gene sequence: CDR1 MNHEY, CDR2 SMNVEV (reference sequence).